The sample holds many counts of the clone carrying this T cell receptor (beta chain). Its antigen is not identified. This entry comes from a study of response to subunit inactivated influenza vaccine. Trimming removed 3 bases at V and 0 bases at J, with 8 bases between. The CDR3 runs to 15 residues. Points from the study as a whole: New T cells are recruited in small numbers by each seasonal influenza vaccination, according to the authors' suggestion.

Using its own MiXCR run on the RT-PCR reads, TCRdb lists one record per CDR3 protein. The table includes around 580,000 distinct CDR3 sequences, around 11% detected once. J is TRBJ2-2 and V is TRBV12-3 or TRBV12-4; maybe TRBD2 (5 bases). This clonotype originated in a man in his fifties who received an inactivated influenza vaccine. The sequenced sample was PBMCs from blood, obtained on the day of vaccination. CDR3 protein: CASSFGVANTGELFF. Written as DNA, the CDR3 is TGTGCCAGCAGTTTCGGGGTAGCGAACACCGGGGAGCTGTTTTTT.